This T cell receptor beta chain was identified in a study of blood T cells in healthy people across ages. PBMCs numbering at least 6 million were isolated per sample. The study, taken as a whole, reports: Diversity estimated from one million T cells was considered an underestimate. Significant beta diversity loss was already apparent by age roughly 43, declining roughly linearly.

For the second PCR, which ran for roughly 6 to 12 cycles, a sample-barcoded 5' primer and a J-beta primer mix were used. A tag from a template-switch adaptor with 12 random nucleotides marked each cDNA molecule. Each CDR3 protein is one row after TCRdb ran MiXCR on the 5' RACE reads. In the table there are about 680,000 distinct CDR3 sequences, around 49% of which are singletons. Note on this clonotype: Antigen unknown. Relative to the germline gene, one junction end is altered; a read error may explain this.

CDR3 length: 15 amino acids. Germline V gene sequence: CDR1 LGHNA, CDR2 YSLEER. Sequencing was performed on blood. The rearrangement joins TRBV4-3 to TRBJ1-4, with a weak D call TRBD1 (5 bases). The sequence was obtained from a woman aged 60-75 years in good health. The CDR3, as DNA: TGCGCCAGCAGCCAAGCACGGACAACGAATGAAAAACTGTTTTTT. Its translation is CASSQARTTNEKLFF.